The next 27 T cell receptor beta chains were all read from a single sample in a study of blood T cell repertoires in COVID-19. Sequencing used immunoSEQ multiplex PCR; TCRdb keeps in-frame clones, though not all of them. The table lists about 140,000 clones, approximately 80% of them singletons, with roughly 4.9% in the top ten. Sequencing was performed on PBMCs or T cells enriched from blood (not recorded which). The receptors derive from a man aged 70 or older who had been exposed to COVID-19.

CDR3 sequence (DNA): TGTGCCAGCAGCAAAGCGCTCCTGGGTCGGTTGACGGGTGGCTACACCTTC. Its protein product is CASSKALLGRLTGGYTF. This sequence joins TRBV21-1 and TRBJ1-2. TRBV21-1 is assigned pseudogene status. CDR3 length: 17 amino acids.

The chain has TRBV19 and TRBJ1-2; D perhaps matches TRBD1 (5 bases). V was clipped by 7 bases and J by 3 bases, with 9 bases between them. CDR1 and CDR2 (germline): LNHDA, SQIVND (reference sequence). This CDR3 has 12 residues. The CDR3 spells CASKDTYYGYTF. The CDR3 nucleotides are TGTGCCAGTAAGGACACTTACTATGGCTACACCTTC.

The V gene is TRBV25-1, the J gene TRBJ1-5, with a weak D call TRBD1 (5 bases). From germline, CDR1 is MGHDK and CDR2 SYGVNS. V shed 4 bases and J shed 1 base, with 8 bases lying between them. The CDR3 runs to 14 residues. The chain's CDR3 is CASSGQTSNQPQHF. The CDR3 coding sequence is TGTGCCAGCAGTGGACAGACCAGCAATCAGCCCCAGCATTTT.

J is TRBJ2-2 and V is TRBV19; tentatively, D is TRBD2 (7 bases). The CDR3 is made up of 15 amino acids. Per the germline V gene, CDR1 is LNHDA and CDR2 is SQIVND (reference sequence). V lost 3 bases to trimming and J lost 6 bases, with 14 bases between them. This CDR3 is CASSMGAGASGELFF. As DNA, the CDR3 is TGTGCCAGTAGTATGGGGGCGGGGGCCTCCGGGGAGCTGTTTTTT.

CDR3: CASSAQGGQPQHF. The DNA of the CDR3 is TGTGCCAGCAGCGCTCAGGGAGGGCAGCCCCAGCATTTT. The chain carries TRBV2 and TRBJ1-5; D may be TRBD1 (5 bases). Germline assignment: CDR1 SNHLY and CDR2 FYNNEI. CDR3 size: 13 residues. Trimming shortened V by 6 bases and J by 7 bases, and 13 bases separated the two germline ends.

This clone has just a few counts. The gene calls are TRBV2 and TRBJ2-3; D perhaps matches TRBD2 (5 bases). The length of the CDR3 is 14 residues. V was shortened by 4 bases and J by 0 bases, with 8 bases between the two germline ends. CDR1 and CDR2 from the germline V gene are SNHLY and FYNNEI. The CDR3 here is CASSGERSTDTQYF. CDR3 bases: TGTGCCAGCAGTGGGGAGAGAAGCACAGATACGCAGTATTTT.

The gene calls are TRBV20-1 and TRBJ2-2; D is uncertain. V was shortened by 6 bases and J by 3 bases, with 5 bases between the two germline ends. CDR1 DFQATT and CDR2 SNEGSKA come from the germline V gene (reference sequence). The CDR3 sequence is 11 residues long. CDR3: CSATDTGELFF. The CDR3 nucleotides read TGCAGTGCGACTGACACCGGGGAGCTGTTTTTT.

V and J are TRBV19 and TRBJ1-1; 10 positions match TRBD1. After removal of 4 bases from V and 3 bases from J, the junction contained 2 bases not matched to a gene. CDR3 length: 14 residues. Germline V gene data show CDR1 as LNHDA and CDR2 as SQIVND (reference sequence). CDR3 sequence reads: CASSSDRGHTEAFF. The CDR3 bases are TGTGCCAGTAGTAGCGACAGGGGGCACACTGAAGCTTTCTTT.

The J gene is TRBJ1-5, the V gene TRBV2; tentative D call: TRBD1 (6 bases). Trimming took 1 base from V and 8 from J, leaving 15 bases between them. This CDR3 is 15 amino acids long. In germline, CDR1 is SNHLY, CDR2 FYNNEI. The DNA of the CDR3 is TGTGCCAGCAGTGAAGTTAGGGGAGGGGGGGAGCCCCAGCATTTT. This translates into CASSEVRGGGEPQHF. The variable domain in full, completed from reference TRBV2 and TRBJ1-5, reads EPEVTQTPSHQVTQMGQEVILRCVPISNHLYFYWYRQILGQKVEFLVSFYNNEISEKSEIFDDQFSVERPDGSNFTLKIRSTKLEDSAMYFCASSEVRGGGEPQHFGDGTRLSIL.

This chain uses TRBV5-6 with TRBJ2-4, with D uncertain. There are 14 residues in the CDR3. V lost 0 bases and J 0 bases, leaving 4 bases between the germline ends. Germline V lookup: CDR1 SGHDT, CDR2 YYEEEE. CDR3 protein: CASSLALAKNIQYF. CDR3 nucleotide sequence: TGTGCCAGCAGCTTGGCCTTAGCCAAAAACATTCAGTACTTC.

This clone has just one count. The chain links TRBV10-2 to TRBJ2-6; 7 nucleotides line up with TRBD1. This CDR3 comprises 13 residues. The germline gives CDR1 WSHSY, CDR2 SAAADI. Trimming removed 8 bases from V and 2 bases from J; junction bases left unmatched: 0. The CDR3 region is CASQGAGANVLTF. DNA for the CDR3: TGCGCCAGCCAGGGGGCTGGGGCCAACGTCCTGACTTTC.

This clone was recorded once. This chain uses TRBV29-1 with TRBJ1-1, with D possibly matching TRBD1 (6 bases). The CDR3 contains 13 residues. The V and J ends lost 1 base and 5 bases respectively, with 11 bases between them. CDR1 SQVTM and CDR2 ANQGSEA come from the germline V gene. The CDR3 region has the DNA TGCAGCGTTGAAGGAGGGGGGGATACTGAAGCTTTCTTT. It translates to CSVEGGGDTEAFF.

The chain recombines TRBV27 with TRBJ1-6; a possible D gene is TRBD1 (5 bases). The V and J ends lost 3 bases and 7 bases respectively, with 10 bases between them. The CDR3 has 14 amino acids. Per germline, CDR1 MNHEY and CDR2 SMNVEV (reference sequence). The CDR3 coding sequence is TGTGCCAGCAGTTTCGGGGGAGGGAATTCACCCCTCCACTTT. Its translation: CASSFGGGNSPLHF.

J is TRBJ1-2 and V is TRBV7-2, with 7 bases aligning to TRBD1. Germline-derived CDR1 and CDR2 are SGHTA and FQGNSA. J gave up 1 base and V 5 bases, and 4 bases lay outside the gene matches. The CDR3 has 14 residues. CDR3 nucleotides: TGTGCCAGCAGCGACGACAGGGTTAACTATGGCTACACCTTC. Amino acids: CASSDDRVNYGYTF.

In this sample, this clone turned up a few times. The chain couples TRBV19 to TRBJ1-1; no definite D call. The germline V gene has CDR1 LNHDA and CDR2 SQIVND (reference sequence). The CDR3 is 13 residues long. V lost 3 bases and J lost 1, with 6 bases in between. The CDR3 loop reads CASSMPGNTEAFF. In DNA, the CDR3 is TGTGCCAGTAGTATGCCAGGGAACACTGAAGCTTTCTTT.

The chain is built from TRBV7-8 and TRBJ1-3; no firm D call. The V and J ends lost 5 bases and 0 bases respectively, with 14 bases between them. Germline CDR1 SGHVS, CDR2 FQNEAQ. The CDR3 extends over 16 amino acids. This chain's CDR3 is CASSRETTDSGNTIYF. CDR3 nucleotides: TGTGCCAGCAGCCGTGAAACTACTGACTCTGGAAACACCATATATTTT.

CDR3: CASSQDIPRTEAFF. The CDR3 nucleotides are TGTGCCAGCAGCCAAGATATCCCTAGAACTGAAGCTTTCTTT. V is TRBV3-1 (or the pseudogene TRBV3-2) and J is TRBJ1-1, with no clear D. This CDR3 has 14 residues. The V gene's germline CDR1 is LGHDT and CDR2 YNNKEL (reference sequence). Between the trimmed V and J ends, which lost 0 bases and 5 bases, there was a span of 10 bases.

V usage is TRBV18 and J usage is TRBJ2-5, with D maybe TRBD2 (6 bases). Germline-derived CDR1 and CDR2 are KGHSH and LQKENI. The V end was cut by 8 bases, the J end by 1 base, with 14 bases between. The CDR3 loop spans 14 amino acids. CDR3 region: CASQQMEGQETQYF. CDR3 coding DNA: TGTGCCAGCCAACAGATGGAGGGCCAAGAGACCCAGTACTTC.

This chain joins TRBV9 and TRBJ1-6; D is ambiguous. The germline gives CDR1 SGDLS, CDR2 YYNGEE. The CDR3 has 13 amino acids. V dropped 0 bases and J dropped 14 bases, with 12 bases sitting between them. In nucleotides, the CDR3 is TGTGCCAGCAGCGTAGACGCCGGGTGGGCCCTCCACTTT. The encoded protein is CASSVDAGWALHF.

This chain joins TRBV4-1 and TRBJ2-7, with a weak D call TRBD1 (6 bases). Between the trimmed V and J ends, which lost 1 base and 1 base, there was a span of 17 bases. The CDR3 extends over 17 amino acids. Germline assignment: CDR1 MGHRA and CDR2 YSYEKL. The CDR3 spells CASSQGNPTGWSYEQYF. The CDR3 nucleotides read TGCGCCAGCAGCCAAGGTAACCCCACAGGGTGGTCCTACGAGCAGTACTTC.

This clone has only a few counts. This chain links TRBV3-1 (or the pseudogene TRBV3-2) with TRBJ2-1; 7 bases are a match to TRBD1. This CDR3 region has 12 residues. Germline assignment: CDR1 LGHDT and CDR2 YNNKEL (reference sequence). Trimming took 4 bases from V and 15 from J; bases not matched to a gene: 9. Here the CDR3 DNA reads TGTGCCAGCAGCCTTCGACAGGGTCAAGGGTTCTTC. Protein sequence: CASSLRQGQGFF.

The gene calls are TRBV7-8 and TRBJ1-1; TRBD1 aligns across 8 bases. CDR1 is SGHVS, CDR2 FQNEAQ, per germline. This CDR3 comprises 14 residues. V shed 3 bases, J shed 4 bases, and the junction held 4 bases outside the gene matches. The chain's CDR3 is CASSLAGTGTEAFF. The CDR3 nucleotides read TGTGCCAGCAGCTTGGCCGGGACAGGCACTGAAGCTTTCTTT.

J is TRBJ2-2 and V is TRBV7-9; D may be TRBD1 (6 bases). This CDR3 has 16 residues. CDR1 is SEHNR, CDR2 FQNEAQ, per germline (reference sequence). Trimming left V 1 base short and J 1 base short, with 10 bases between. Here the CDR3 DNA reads TGTGCCAGCAGCTTAGATCAGGGGCGGAACACCGGGGAGCTGTTTTTT. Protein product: CASSLDQGRNTGELFF.

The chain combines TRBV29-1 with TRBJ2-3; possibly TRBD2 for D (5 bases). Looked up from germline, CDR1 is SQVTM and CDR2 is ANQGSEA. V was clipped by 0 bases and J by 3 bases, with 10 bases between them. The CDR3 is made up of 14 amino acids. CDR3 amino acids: CSVEDRTGTDTQYF. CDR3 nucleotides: TGCAGCGTTGAAGATAGAACGGGGACAGATACGCAGTATTTT.

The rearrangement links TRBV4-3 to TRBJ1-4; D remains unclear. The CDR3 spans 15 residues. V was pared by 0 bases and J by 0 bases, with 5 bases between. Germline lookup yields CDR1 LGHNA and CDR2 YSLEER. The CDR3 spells CASSQDKTTNEKLFF. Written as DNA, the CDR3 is TGCGCCAGCAGCCAAGACAAAACAACTAATGAAAAACTGTTTTTT.

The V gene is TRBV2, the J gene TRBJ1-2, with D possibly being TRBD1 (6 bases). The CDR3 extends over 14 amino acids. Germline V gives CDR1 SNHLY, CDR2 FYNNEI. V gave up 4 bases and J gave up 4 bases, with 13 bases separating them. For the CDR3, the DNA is TGTGCCAGCAGTGTGGAACAGGGTTCCTATGGCTACACCTTC. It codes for CASSVEQGSYGYTF.

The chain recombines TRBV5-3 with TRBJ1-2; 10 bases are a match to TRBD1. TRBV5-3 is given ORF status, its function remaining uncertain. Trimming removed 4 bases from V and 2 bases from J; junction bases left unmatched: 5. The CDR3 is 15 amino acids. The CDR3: CARSKDRGLNYGYTF. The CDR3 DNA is TGTGCCAGAAGCAAGGACAGGGGGTTGAACTATGGCTACACCTTC.